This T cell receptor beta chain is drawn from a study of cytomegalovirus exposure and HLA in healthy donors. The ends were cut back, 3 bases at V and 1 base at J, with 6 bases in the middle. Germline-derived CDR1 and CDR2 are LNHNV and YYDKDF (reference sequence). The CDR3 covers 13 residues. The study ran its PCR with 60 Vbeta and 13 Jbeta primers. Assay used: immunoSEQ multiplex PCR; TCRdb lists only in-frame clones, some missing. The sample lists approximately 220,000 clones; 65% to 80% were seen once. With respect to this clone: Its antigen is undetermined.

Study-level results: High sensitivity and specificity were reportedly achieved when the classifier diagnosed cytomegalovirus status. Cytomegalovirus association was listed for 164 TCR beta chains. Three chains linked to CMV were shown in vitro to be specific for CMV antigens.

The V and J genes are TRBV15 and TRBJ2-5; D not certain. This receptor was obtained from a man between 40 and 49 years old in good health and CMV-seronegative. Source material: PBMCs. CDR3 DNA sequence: TGTGCCACCAGCAGTCAGGTCCAAGAGACCCAGTACTTC. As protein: CATSSQVQETQYF.